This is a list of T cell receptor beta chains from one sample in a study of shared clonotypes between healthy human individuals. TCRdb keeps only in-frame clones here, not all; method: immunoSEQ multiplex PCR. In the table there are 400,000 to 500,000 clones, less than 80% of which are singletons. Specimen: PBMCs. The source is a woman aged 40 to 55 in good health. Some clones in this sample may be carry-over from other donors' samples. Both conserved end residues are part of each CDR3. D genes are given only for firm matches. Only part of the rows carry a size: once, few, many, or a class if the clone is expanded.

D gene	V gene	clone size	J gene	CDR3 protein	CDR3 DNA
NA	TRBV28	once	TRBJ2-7	CASTGGAEEAYEQYF	TGTGCCAGCACTGGGGGAGCGGAGGAGGCCTACGAGCAGTACTTC
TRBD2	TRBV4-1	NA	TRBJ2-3	CASSQGLAGGGMDTQYF	TGCGCCAGCAGCCAAGGGCTAGCGGGAGGAGGGATGGATACGCAGTATTTT
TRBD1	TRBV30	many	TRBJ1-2	CAWRGDSKGYTF	TGTGCCTGGAGGGGGGACAGCAAGGGCTACACCTTC
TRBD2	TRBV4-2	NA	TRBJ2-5	CASSQDRGGTSGRAVETQYF	TGTGCCAGCAGCCAAGATAGGGGCGGGACTAGCGGGAGGGCCGTGGAGACCCAGTACTTC
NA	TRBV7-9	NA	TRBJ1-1	CASSPGWNTEAFF	TGTGCCAGCAGTCCTGGATGGAACACTGAAGCTTTCTTT
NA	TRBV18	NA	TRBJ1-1	CASSPGTGLVDTEAFF	TGTGCCAGCTCACCAGGTACAGGGTTGGTTGACACTGAAGCTTTCTTT
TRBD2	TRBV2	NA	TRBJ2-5	CASSGSVGGAQYF	TGTGCCAGCAGTGGGTCCGTTGGGGGGGCCCAGTACTTC
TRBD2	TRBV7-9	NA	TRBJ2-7	CASSPAGESAEQYF	TGTGCCAGCAGCCCGGCGGGGGAGTCGGCCGAGCAGTACTTC
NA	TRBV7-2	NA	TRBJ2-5	CASSLVLGTQYF	TGTGCCAGCAGCTTAGTGTTAGGGACCCAGTACTTC
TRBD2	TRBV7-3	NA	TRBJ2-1	CASSSLANEQFF	TGTGCCAGCAGCTCACTAGCGAATGAGCAGTTCTTC
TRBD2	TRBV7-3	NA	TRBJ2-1	CASSPSGLAGEQFF	TGTGCCAGCAGCCCCTCGGGACTAGCGGGAGAGCAGTTCTTC
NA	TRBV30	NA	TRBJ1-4	CAWSALGIANEKLFF	TGTGCCTGGAGTGCTTTAGGGATCGCTAATGAAAAACTGTTTTTT
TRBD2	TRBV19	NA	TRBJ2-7	CATTGGGYEQYF	TGTGCCACTACGGGAGGAGGCTACGAGCAGTACTTC
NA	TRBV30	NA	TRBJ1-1	CAWSIVGGKSEAFF	TGTGCCTGGAGTATCGTGGGGGGGAAGTCTGAAGCTTTCTTT
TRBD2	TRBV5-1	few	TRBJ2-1	CASRETSGSSYNEQFF	TGCGCCAGCAGGGAAACTAGCGGGAGCTCCTACAATGAGCAGTTCTTC
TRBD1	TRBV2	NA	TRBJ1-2	CASSEVRDSYGYTF	TGTGCCAGCAGTGAAGTTCGGGACAGCTATGGCTACACCTTC
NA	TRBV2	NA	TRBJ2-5	CASRLLAPETQYF	TGTGCCAGCAGACTCCTAGCGCCAGAGACCCAGTACTTC
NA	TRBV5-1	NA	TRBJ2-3	CASSLEGEVGTQYF	TGCGCCAGCAGCTTGGAGGGAGAGGTCGGTACGCAGTATTTT
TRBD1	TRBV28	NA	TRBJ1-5	CASRATGGGQPQHF	TGTGCCAGCAGGGCGACAGGGGGGGGCCAGCCCCAGCATTTT
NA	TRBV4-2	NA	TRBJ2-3	CASSQASNTDTQYF	TGTGCCAGCAGCCAAGCGAGCAACACAGATACGCAGTATTTT
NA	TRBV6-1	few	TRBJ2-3	CASSEAMDTDTQYF	TGTGCCAGCAGTGAAGCCATGGACACAGATACGCAGTATTTT
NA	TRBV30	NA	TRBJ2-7	CAWKPDFPYEQYF	TGTGCCTGGAAACCAGACTTCCCCTACGAGCAGTACTTC
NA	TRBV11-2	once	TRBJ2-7	CASSLGSAGRSYEQYF	TGTGCCAGCAGCTTAGGTTCGGCAGGGAGGTCCTACGAGCAGTACTTC
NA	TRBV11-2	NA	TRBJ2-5	CASSLATGIQETQYF	TGTGCCAGCAGCTTAGCAACAGGGATCCAAGAGACCCAGTACTTC
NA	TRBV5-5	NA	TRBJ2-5	CASSLGDVQETQYF	TGTGCCAGCAGCTTAGGGGACGTACAAGAGACCCAGTACTTC
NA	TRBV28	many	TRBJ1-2	CASSSPGYGYTF	TGTGCCAGCAGTTCCCCCGGCTATGGCTACACCTTC
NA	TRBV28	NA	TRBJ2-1	CASTYSTGVPTNEQFF	TGTGCCAGCACCTACTCCACGGGGGTCCCCACGAATGAGCAGTTCTTC
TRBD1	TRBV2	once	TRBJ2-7	CASSERGQGAIHYEQYF	TGTGCCAGCAGTGAGCGTGGGCAGGGGGCGATTCACTACGAGCAGTACTTC
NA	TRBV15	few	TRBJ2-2	CATSRSGTSNTGELFF	TGTGCCACCAGCAGATCCGGGACATCGAACACCGGGGAGCTGTTTTTT
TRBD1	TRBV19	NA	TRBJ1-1	CATRGRNTEAFF	TGTGCCACCAGGGGGAGAAACACTGAAGCTTTCTTT
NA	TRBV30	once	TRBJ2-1	CAWSVRDYNEQFF	TGTGCCTGGAGTGTACGAGACTACAATGAGCAGTTCTTC
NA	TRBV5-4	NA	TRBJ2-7	CASSLGGDSFYEQYF	TGTGCCAGCAGCTTGGGAGGGGACTCCTTCTACGAGCAGTACTTC
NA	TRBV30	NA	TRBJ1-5	CAWSPAEDQPQHF	TGTGCCTGGAGCCCCGCGGAAGATCAGCCCCAGCATTTT
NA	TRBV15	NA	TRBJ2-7	CATSRLAVDYEQYF	TGTGCCACCAGCAGGCTAGCTGTCGATTACGAGCAGTACTTC
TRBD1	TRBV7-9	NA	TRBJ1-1	CASSLGQGMNTEAFF	TGTGCCAGCAGCTTAGGACAGGGGATGAACACTGAAGCTTTCTTT
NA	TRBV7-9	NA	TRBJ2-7	CASSGPSGVYEQYF	TGTGCCAGCAGCGGACCCTCTGGGGTTTACGAGCAGTACTTC
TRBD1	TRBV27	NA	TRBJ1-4	CASSPTGQSNEKLFF	TGTGCCAGCAGTCCAACGGGACAGAGTAATGAAAAACTGTTTTTT
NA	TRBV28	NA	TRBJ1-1	CASHPGQANTEAFF	TGTGCCAGCCACCCCGGTCAGGCCAACACTGAAGCTTTCTTT
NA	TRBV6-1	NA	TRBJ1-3	CASSERAVSSGNTIYF	TGTGCCAGCAGTGAAAGGGCGGTCAGCTCTGGAAACACCATATATTTT
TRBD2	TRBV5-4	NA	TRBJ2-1	CASTHLAGSSYNEQFF	TGTGCCAGCACCCACCTAGCGGGAAGCTCCTACAATGAGCAGTTCTTC